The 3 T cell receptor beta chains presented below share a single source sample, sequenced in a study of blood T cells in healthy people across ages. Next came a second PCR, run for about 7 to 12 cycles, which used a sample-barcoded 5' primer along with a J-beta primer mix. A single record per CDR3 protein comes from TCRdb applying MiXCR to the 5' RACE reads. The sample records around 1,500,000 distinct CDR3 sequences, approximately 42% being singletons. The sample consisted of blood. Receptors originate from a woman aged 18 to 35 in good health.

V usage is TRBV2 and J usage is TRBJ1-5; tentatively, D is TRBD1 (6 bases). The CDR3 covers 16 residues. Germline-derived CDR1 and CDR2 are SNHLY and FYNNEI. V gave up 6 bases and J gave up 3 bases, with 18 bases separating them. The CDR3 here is CASSPLQAGVNQPQHF. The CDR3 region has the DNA TGTGCCAGCAGCCCCCTGCAAGCAGGGGTCAATCAGCCCCAGCATTTT.

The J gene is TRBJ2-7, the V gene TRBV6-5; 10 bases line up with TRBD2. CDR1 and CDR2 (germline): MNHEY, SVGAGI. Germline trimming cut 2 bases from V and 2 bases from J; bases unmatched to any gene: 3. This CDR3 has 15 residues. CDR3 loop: CASSYGTSEAYEQYF. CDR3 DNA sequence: TGTGCCAGCAGTTACGGGACTAGCGAGGCCTACGAGCAGTACTTC.

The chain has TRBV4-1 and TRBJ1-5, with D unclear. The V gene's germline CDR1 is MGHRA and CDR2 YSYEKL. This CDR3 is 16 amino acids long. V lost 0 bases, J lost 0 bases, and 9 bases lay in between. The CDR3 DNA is TGCGCCAGCAGCCAAGAGAGTTCAGATAGCAATCAGCCCCAGCATTTT. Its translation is CASSQESSDSNQPQHF.